These 30 T cell receptor beta chains share one sample of origin, sequenced in a study of blood T cell repertoires in COVID-19. This table comes from immunoSEQ multiplex PCR, and its TCRdb copy is limited to in-frame clones, with some not included. The table shows around 260,000 clones, with around 83% occurring only once. Sequencing was done on a sample of peripheral blood. Receptor source: a man between 18 and 29 years old with active or convalescent COVID-19.

DNA for the CDR3: TGTGCCAGCAGTCCGTTGACAGGACGTCAGCCCCAGCATTTT. Protein: CASSPLTGRQPQHF. This chain links TRBV6-2 or TRBV6-3 with TRBJ1-5, with D perhaps matching TRBD1 (6 bases). Germline CDR1 and CDR2: MNHEY and SVGEGT. The CDR3 loop spans 14 amino acids. V was trimmed by 5 bases and J by 6 bases, leaving 14 bases between them.

The chain has TRBV27 and TRBJ2-1; perhaps TRBD1 as D (6 bases). The CDR3 is made up of 15 amino acids. V lost 10 bases to trimming and J lost 1 base, with 17 bases between them. CDR1 and CDR2 (germline): MNHEY, SMNVEV (reference sequence). The CDR3 protein is CATRLAGDSYNEQFF. The CDR3 coding sequence is TGTGCCACAAGGTTGGCAGGGGATTCCTACAATGAGCAGTTCTTC.

The chain links TRBV5-4 to TRBJ2-6; maybe TRBD1 (5 bases). The CDR3 has 14 residues. Germline lookup yields CDR1 SGHNT and CDR2 YYREEE (reference sequence). V dropped 6 bases and J dropped 8 bases, with 15 bases sitting between them. The CDR3 region is CASKQQVSSNVLTF. Written as DNA, the CDR3 is TGTGCCAGCAAACAACAGGTTAGCTCCAACGTCCTGACTTTC.

This clone has a single count. The genes are TRBV12-3 or TRBV12-4 and TRBJ2-6, with D unresolved. This CDR3 spans 13 amino acids. V lost 8 bases to trimming and J lost 2 bases, with 7 bases between them. The CDR3 protein is CASQTAGANVLTF. The CDR3 coding sequence is TGTGCCAGCCAGACTGCTGGGGCCAACGTCCTGACTTTC.

V gene TRBV5-5 combines with J gene TRBJ1-5, with TRBD1 matching 7 bases. From germline, CDR1 is SGHKS and CDR2 YYEKEE (reference sequence). J was trimmed by 0 bases and V by 4 bases; bases with no gene match: 7. The CDR3 totals 16 residues. The CDR3 here is CASSGGTENSNQPQHF. DNA of the CDR3: TGTGCCAGCAGCGGGGGGACAGAGAATAGCAATCAGCCCCAGCATTTT.

Only a few counts were recorded for this clone. This chain connects TRBV2 to TRBJ1-5; D remains ambiguous. The germline gives CDR1 SNHLY, CDR2 FYNNEI. With 1 base removed from V and 0 bases from J, the gap between germline ends came to 10 bases. The CDR3 sequence is 16 residues long. CDR3 sequence (DNA): TGTGCCAGCAGTGAAGACCCTCGCTATAGCAATCAGCCCCAGCATTTT. It translates to CASSEDPRYSNQPQHF.

The chain uses TRBV10-2 and TRBJ2-7, with D uncertain. Germline values: CDR1 WSHSY, CDR2 SAAADI. The CDR3 extends over 13 amino acids. V lost 6 bases, J lost 3 bases, and 12 bases lay in between. CDR3 sequence: CASSSRRLYEQYF. Written as DNA, the CDR3 is TGCGCCAGCAGCTCCCGCCGACTCTACGAGCAGTACTTC.

The chain couples TRBV7-8 to TRBJ1-4, with D unresolved. The V end lost 1 base, the J end lost 2 bases, and 11 bases lay between the germline ends. This CDR3 spans 16 amino acids. Looked up from germline, CDR1 is SGHVS and CDR2 is FQNEAQ. The CDR3 region is CASSLGLGSTNEKLFF. The CDR3 DNA reads as TGTGCCAGCAGCTTAGGGTTGGGCTCCACTAATGAAAAACTGTTTTTT.

V usage is TRBV3-1 (or the pseudogene TRBV3-2) and J usage is TRBJ2-7; D gene unclear. V shed 4 bases and J shed 0 bases, with 10 bases lying between them. Germline V gene data show CDR1 as LGHDT and CDR2 as YNNKEL (reference sequence). This CDR3 is 14 amino acids long. The CDR3 sequence is CASSLRSGSYEQYF. CDR3 nucleotides: TGTGCCAGCAGCCTCCGGTCCGGCTCCTACGAGCAGTACTTC.

This rearrangement joins TRBV4-2 to TRBJ1-5; no firm D call. The CDR3 covers 16 residues. The germline CDR1 and CDR2 sequences are LGHNA and YNFKEQ. V was clipped by 4 bases and J by 7 bases, with 20 bases between them. The CDR3 is CASSPTLEPGRQPQHF. Written as DNA, the CDR3 is TGTGCCAGCAGCCCGACGCTTGAGCCCGGGAGGCAGCCCCAGCATTTT.

This chain joins TRBV2 and TRBJ2-5; 9 nucleotides line up with TRBD1. CDR3 length: 15 residues. The germline CDR1 and CDR2 sequences are SNHLY and FYNNEI. J was trimmed by 5 bases and V by 4 bases; bases with no gene match: 8. The CDR3 is CASSVSGTGLETQYF. The CDR3 nucleotides read TGTGCCAGCAGTGTGTCCGGGACAGGGCTTGAGACCCAGTACTTC. Drawing the rest from reference TRBV2 and TRBJ2-5, the complete variable domain is EPEVTQTPSHQVTQMGQEVILRCVPISNHLYFYWYRQILGQKVEFLVSFYNNEISEKSEIFDDQFSVERPDGSNFTLKIRSTKLEDSAMYFCASSVSGTGLETQYFGPGTRLLVL.

The chain carries TRBV11-3 and TRBJ2-2; the match to TRBD1 covers 7 bases. The ends lost 1 base at V and 1 base at J; junction bases unmatched: 6. CDR1 SGHNT and CDR2 YENEEA come from the germline V gene. This CDR3 has 17 amino acids. CDR3 DNA sequence: TGTGCCAGCAGCTTAGGGCTCCGGGACAGGAACACCGGGGAGCTGTTTTTT. Encoded protein: CASSLGLRDRNTGELFF.

V usage is TRBV6-5 and J usage is TRBJ2-2; no clear D. Germline CDR1 MNHEY, CDR2 SVGAGI. The V end was cut by 0 bases, the J end by 7 bases, with 12 bases between. CDR3 length: 15 residues. CDR3 protein: CASSYSTALGGELFF. CDR3 nucleotides: TGTGCCAGCAGTTACTCGACTGCTTTAGGCGGGGAGCTGTTTTTT.

The V gene is TRBV18, the J gene TRBJ1-6; D not resolved. V gave up 1 base and J gave up 7 bases, with 20 bases separating them. Per the germline V gene, CDR1 is KGHSH and CDR2 is LQKENI. This CDR3 contains 18 residues. CDR3 residues: CASSPLDWRQIWNSPLHF. DNA for the CDR3: TGTGCCAGCTCACCACTGGATTGGAGGCAAATATGGAATTCACCCCTCCACTTT.

The rearrangement links TRBV5-1 to TRBJ1-3; 10 nucleotides match TRBD1. With V trimmed by 2 bases and J by 3 bases, 11 bases remained unmatched. The CDR3 has 18 residues. Looked up from germline, CDR1 is SGHRS and CDR2 is YFSETQ. CDR3 nucleotides: TGCGCCAGCAGCTTATTTGGGGACAGGGGATTACGTGGAAACACCATATATTTT. The encoded protein is CASSLFGDRGLRGNTIYF.

The CDR3 nucleotides read TGTGCCAGTAGTATGGCGGGGGGACAGACCCTCTATGGCTACACCTTC. Translated, it gives CASSMAGGQTLYGYTF. V gene TRBV19 combines with J gene TRBJ1-2; TRBD1 aligns across 7 bases. V lost 3 bases, J lost 4 bases, and 11 bases stayed unmatched. The CDR3 is made up of 16 amino acids. The germline V gene encodes CDR1 LNHDA and CDR2 SQIVND (reference sequence).

This clone was recorded once. V and J are TRBV4-1 and TRBJ1-1; 7 bases agree with TRBD1. This CDR3 has 18 residues. V lost 0 bases, J lost 9 bases, and 19 bases stayed unmatched. Germline V gives CDR1 MGHRA, CDR2 YSYEKL. CDR3 loop: CASSQDRGSGQALEKAFF. The CDR3 DNA reads TGCGCCAGCAGCCAAGATAGGGGGAGCGGACAGGCCCTAGAAAAAGCTTTCTTT.

This rearrangement joins TRBV5-1 to TRBJ2-5; 12 bases align to TRBD2. Germline V lookup: CDR1 SGHRS, CDR2 YFSETQ. The CDR3 has 16 amino acids. The ends lost 4 bases at V and 5 bases at J; junction bases unmatched: 9. CDR3 amino acids: CASSTRASGRGETQYF. The CDR3 DNA is TGCGCCAGCAGCACCCGGGCTAGCGGGAGGGGTGAGACCCAGTACTTC.

V usage is TRBV5-1 and J usage is TRBJ2-5, with a weak D call TRBD1 (5 bases). The germline V and J ends were trimmed by 4 bases and 3 bases, with 13 bases remaining between them. The length of the CDR3 is 14 residues. Germline-derived CDR1 and CDR2 are SGHRS and YFSETQ. This chain's CDR3 is CASSRTIQEETQYF. The CDR3 DNA sequence: TGCGCCAGCAGCCGGACAATCCAAGAAGAGACCCAGTACTTC.

Here the CDR3 reads CASRPEADEQFF. The CDR3 DNA follows: TGCGCCAGCAGACCGGAGGCGGATGAGCAGTTCTTC. The chain recombines TRBV5-1 with TRBJ2-1; D possibly corresponds to TRBD2 (5 bases). The CDR3 has 12 amino acids. Trimming took 5 bases from V and 8 from J, leaving 11 bases between them. Per germline, CDR1 SGHRS and CDR2 YFSETQ. The entire variable domain, with the rest obtained from reference TRBV5-1 and TRBJ2-1, is as follows: KAGVTQTPRYLIKTRGQQVTLSCSPISGHRSVSWYQQTPGQGLQFLFEYFSETQRNKGNFPGRFSGRQFSNSRSEMNVSTLELGDSALYLCASRPEADEQFFGPGTRLTVL.

V usage is TRBV6-2 or TRBV6-3 and J usage is TRBJ2-3, with TRBD2 identical over 14 bases. CDR3 length: 17 amino acids. V gave up 6 bases and J gave up 3 bases; unmatched junction bases: 8. Germline V gene data show CDR1 as MNHEY and CDR2 as SVGEGT. The CDR3 sequence is CASSRGLAGAVTDTQYF. For the CDR3, the DNA is TGTGCCAGCAGCAGGGGACTAGCGGGAGCGGTGACAGATACGCAGTATTTT.

This clone was seen just once. V and J are TRBV4-1 and TRBJ2-7; a weak D match, TRBD1 (6 bases). Germline loops: CDR1 MGHRA, CDR2 YSYEKL. Trimming removed 4 bases from V and 4 bases from J, with 20 bases in between. The CDR3 totals 16 residues. CDR3 region: CASSRLGGENSYEQYF. The DNA for the CDR3 is TGCGCCAGCAGCCGCCTAGGGGGAGAGAACTCTTACGAGCAGTACTTC.

The genes are TRBV12-5 and TRBJ2-7, with TRBD2 identical over 11 bases. Germline V lookup: CDR1 LGHNT, CDR2 FRNRAP. This CDR3 region has 16 residues. The junction had 15 bases not matched to a gene; V was cut back by 5 bases and J by 9 bases. In DNA, the CDR3 is TGTGCTAGTGGTCCGCCGGGACTAGCGGTCCCTCTGGGGCAGTACTTC. This translates into CASGPPGLAVPLGQYF.

The chain has TRBV3-1 (or the pseudogene TRBV3-2) and TRBJ1-2; the D is unclear. V dropped 0 bases and J dropped 7 bases, with 6 bases sitting between them. CDR1 and CDR2 from the germline V gene are LGHDT and YNNKEL (reference sequence). This CDR3 comprises 12 residues. CDR3 region: CASSQDTGGYTF. The CDR3 DNA reads TGTGCCAGCAGCCAAGACACGGGTGGCTACACCTTC.

The chain carries TRBV7-7 and TRBJ2-1; a possible D gene is TRBD1 (6 bases). V dropped 5 bases and J dropped 5 bases, with 16 bases sitting between them. CDR3 size: 15 residues. Germline CDR1 SSHAT, CDR2 FNYEAQ (reference sequence). The CDR3 is CASSPLGAGDNEQFF. The CDR3 DNA reads TGTGCCAGCAGCCCTTTGGGGGCCGGTGACAATGAGCAGTTCTTC.

The V gene is TRBV30, the J gene TRBJ1-5, with a weak D call TRBD1 (6 bases). CDR3 length equals 16 residues. Per the germline V gene, CDR1 is GTSNPN and CDR2 is SVGIG (reference sequence). Trimming took off 2 bases at V and 4 bases at J, with 18 bases between the two ends. The CDR3 region is CAWSLNMDSRNQPQHF. CDR3 in DNA: TGTGCCTGGAGTCTAAACATGGACAGCAGGAATCAGCCCCAGCATTTT.

This clone was observed once. The chain has TRBV19 and TRBJ2-7; 12 bases align to TRBD2. Trimming at V came to 5 bases and at J to 7 bases, leaving 12 bases not matched to a gene. The CDR3 is made up of 16 amino acids. Per the germline V gene, CDR1 is LNHDA and CDR2 is SQIVND (reference sequence). The chain's CDR3 is CASSYRTSGTSNEQYF. The CDR3 DNA follows: TGTGCCAGTAGTTACAGGACTAGCGGGACTTCTAATGAGCAGTACTTC.

The chain combines TRBV11-3 with TRBJ2-5, with TRBD2 as a possible D gene (6 bases). The germline V gene has CDR1 SGHNT and CDR2 YENEEA. Trimming left V 5 bases short and J 5 bases short, with 21 bases between. The CDR3 has 16 amino acids. In DNA form, the CDR3 reads TGTGCCAGCAGCCCCTCCCAGCGGACCCGGGGGGAGACCCAGTACTTC. It encodes CASSPSQRTRGETQYF.

The chain uses TRBV30 and TRBJ2-1, with 8 positions matching TRBD2. The CDR3 is 12 residues long. Germline values: CDR1 GTSNPN, CDR2 SVGIG (reference sequence). V shed 5 bases and J 14 bases; nucleotides not matched to a gene: 11. CDR3 protein: CAWGQTGTRKFF. The CDR3 DNA reads as TGTGCCTGGGGACAAACCGGGACTAGAAAGTTCTTC.

The CDR3 is CASSLQGRETDTQYF. CDR3 bases: TGTGCCAGCAGCTTACAAGGGAGGGAGACAGATACGCAGTATTTT. The V and J genes are TRBV7-3 and TRBJ2-3; 7 nucleotides match TRBD2. The length of the CDR3 is 15 residues. V was pared by 2 bases and J by 3 bases, with 5 bases of the junction left unmatched. Germline V CDR1 and CDR2: SGHTA, FQGTGA.